This entry lists 3 T cell receptor beta chains sequenced from one sample in a study of blood T cell repertoires in COVID-19. Measured with immunoSEQ multiplex PCR; TCRdb has only the in-frame clones, and not every one. The profile covers over 200,000 clones, with over 75% appearing a single time and around 2% taken by the ten largest. Specimen: PBMCs or T cells enriched from blood (not recorded which). All receptors derive from a woman aged 50 to 60 who had recovered from COVID-19.

The chain links TRBV6-5 to TRBJ1-6; D gene ambiguous. V was shortened by 6 bases and J by 9 bases, with 12 bases between the two germline ends. In germline, CDR1 is MNHEY, CDR2 SVGAGI. This CDR3 comprises 13 residues. The CDR3 here is CASSPGAVSPLHF. The CDR3 DNA follows: TGTGCCAGCAGCCCCGGTGCTGTTTCACCCCTCCACTTT.

DNA for the CDR3: TGTGCCAGCAGTTGGGACAGGGGGAACTATGGCTACACCTTC. It is translated as CASSWDRGNYGYTF. The chain is built from TRBV2 and TRBJ1-2; 11 positions agree with TRBD1. V lost 5 bases and J lost 2; bases outside the gene matches: 1. This CDR3 has 14 amino acids. Germline CDR1 SNHLY, CDR2 FYNNEI.

V is TRBV3-1 (or the pseudogene TRBV3-2) and J is TRBJ2-2; D remains unclear. The CDR3 is 14 amino acids. Trimming cost V 1 base and J 4 bases, with 7 bases left between them. Per the germline V gene, CDR1 is LGHDT and CDR2 is YNNKEL (reference sequence). The CDR3 nucleotides are TGTGCCAGCAGCCAAGTCCAGGTCACCGGGGAGCTGTTTTTT. Translating gives CASSQVQVTGELFF.